These T cell receptor beta chains were read from a single sample in a study of neurological immune-mediated disorders. TCRdb analysed the 5' RACE reads with MiXCR anew, one entry per CDR3 protein. Among 60,000 to 90,000 distinct CDR3 sequences listed, about a tenth were seen once. The sample taken for sequencing was PBMCs. These receptors all come from a man in his thirties or forties in good health. Each CDR3 is given with its conserved first and last residue. The D gene is left open where the match is weak. Clone sizes are given selectively: once, few, many, or a class where the clone is expanded.

j_gene: TRBJ1-2; v_gene: TRBV12-3/TRBV12-4; d_gene: TRBD1; abundance: medium-sized; CDR3aa: CASSPAGQGYGYTF; CDR3nt: TGTGCCAGCAGTCCCGCGGGACAGGGCTATGGCTACACCTTC
j_gene: TRBJ1-3; v_gene: TRBV29-1; d_gene: -; abundance: many; CDR3aa: CSVESPASSGNTIYF; CDR3nt: TGCAGCGTTGAAAGCCCAGCGAGCTCTGGAAACACCATATATTTT
j_gene: TRBJ2-4; v_gene: TRBV5-5; d_gene: -; abundance: many; CDR3aa: CASSLNSSRLAKNIQYF; CDR3nt: TGTGCCAGCAGCTTGAATAGTTCCCGACTAGCCAAAAACATTCAGTACTTC
j_gene: TRBJ2-3; v_gene: TRBV20-1; d_gene: TRBD1; abundance: many; CDR3aa: CKTGQVSTDTQYF; CDR3nt: TGCAAGACTGGACAGGTTAGCACAGATACGCAGTATTTT
j_gene: TRBJ1-2; v_gene: TRBV20-1; d_gene: -; abundance: many; CDR3aa: CSARVPQGRGYTF; CDR3nt: TGCAGTGCTAGAGTCCCGCAGGGACGTGGCTACACCTTC
j_gene: TRBJ2-7; v_gene: TRBV29-1; d_gene: -; abundance: many; CDR3aa: CSVVGVGKSSEQYF; CDR3nt: TGCAGCGTTGTAGGTGTGGGAAAGTCGAGCGAGCAGTACTTC
j_gene: TRBJ2-1; v_gene: TRBV6-5; d_gene: TRBD1; abundance: -; CDR3aa: CASRGQGWEQFF; CDR3nt: TGTGCCAGCAGGGGACAGGGTTGGGAGCAGTTCTTC
j_gene: TRBJ2-1; v_gene: TRBV7-3; d_gene: TRBD2; abundance: many; CDR3aa: CASSPTSGRALSYNEQFF; CDR3nt: TGTGCCAGCAGCCCCACTAGCGGGAGGGCCCTCTCCTACAATGAGCAGTTCTTC
j_gene: TRBJ2-1; v_gene: TRBV4-1; d_gene: -; abundance: many; CDR3aa: CASSQDRDSYNEQFF; CDR3nt: TGCGCCAGCAGCCAAGACCGGGACTCCTACAATGAGCAGTTCTTC
j_gene: TRBJ1-5; v_gene: TRBV6-6; d_gene: -; abundance: many; CDR3aa: CASKAGNQPQHF; CDR3nt: TGTGCCAGCAAGGCAGGGAATCAGCCCCAGCATTTT
j_gene: TRBJ2-1; v_gene: TRBV20-1; d_gene: -; abundance: many; CDR3aa: CSASRVPYNEQFF; CDR3nt: TGCAGTGCTAGCCGCGTACCGTACAATGAGCAGTTCTTC
j_gene: TRBJ1-1; v_gene: TRBV28; d_gene: -; abundance: -; CDR3aa: CASSTSPWAGITEGFF; CDR3nt: TGTGCCAGCAGTACCTCCCCGTGGGCGGGGATCACTGAAGGTTTCTTT
j_gene: TRBJ2-1; v_gene: TRBV27; d_gene: TRBD2; abundance: many; CDR3aa: CASTLTSGQYNEQFF; CDR3nt: TGTGCCAGCACCCTAACTAGCGGGCAGTACAATGAGCAGTTCTTC
j_gene: TRBJ2-3; v_gene: TRBV6-5; d_gene: TRBD1; abundance: -; CDR3aa: CASSLGQGNTDTQYF; CDR3nt: TGTGCCAGCAGTCTGGGACAGGGGAACACAGATACGCAGTATTTT
j_gene: TRBJ2-2; v_gene: TRBV27; d_gene: TRBD2; abundance: many; CDR3aa: CASSSLLAGGVSTGELFF; CDR3nt: TGTGCCAGCAGTTCCCTATTAGCGGGAGGGGTGTCCACCGGGGAGCTGTTTTTT
j_gene: TRBJ1-1; v_gene: TRBV6-1; d_gene: -; abundance: many; CDR3aa: CASSETGTEAFF; CDR3nt: TGTGCCAGCAGTGAAACTGGGACGGAAGCTTTCTTT
j_gene: TRBJ2-7; v_gene: TRBV11-2; d_gene: -; abundance: many; CDR3aa: CASSLGPSQVQYF; CDR3nt: TGTGCCAGCAGCTTAGGTCCAAGCCAAGTGCAGTACTTC
j_gene: TRBJ1-6; v_gene: TRBV4-2; d_gene: TRBD1; abundance: many; CDR3aa: CASSQDPGTGGSPLHF; CDR3nt: TGTGCCAGCAGCCAAGATCCCGGGACAGGGGGTTCACCCCTCCACTTT
j_gene: TRBJ1-1; v_gene: TRBV15; d_gene: -; abundance: once; CDR3aa: CATSRDLQGTGPNTEAFF; CDR3nt: TGTGCCACCAGCAGAGACTTACAGGGTACGGGACCTAACACTGAAGCTTTCTTT
j_gene: TRBJ2-7; v_gene: TRBV5-1; d_gene: TRBD1; abundance: -; CDR3aa: CASTGIRTGDDPSYEQYF; CDR3nt: TGCGCCAGCACGGGGATAAGGACAGGGGACGACCCTTCCTACGAGCAGTACTTC
j_gene: TRBJ2-1; v_gene: TRBV10-3; d_gene: -; abundance: many; CDR3aa: CAISGRESNEQFF; CDR3nt: TGTGCCATCAGTGGACGAGAAAGCAATGAGCAGTTCTTC
j_gene: TRBJ2-1; v_gene: TRBV20-1; d_gene: -; abundance: many; CDR3aa: CSARDRGHNEQFF; CDR3nt: TGCAGTGCTAGAGATCGGGGGCACAATGAGCAGTTCTTC
j_gene: TRBJ2-7; v_gene: TRBV3-1; d_gene: TRBD1; abundance: -; CDR3aa: CASRSTGESYEQYF; CDR3nt: TGTGCCAGCAGATCGACAGGGGAATCCTACGAGCAGTACTTC
j_gene: TRBJ2-7; v_gene: TRBV5-1; d_gene: -; abundance: many; CDR3aa: CASSSIFTYEQYF; CDR3nt: TGCGCCAGCAGCTCGATTTTCACCTACGAGCAGTACTTC